Each of the 5 T cell receptor beta chains below was sequenced from the same sample in a study of immune cell composition in non-small cell lung cancer. Sequenced by immunoSEQ multiplex PCR; TCRdb stores in-frame clones only, minus some. The profile shows about 4,900 clones, 55% to 75% of them singletons. Normal lung was sampled as far from the tumour as possible, at least 3 cm. The sample consisted of non-adjacent lung tissue. The receptors were sampled from a human donor with non-small cell lung cancer.

The J gene is TRBJ2-1, the V gene TRBV2; TRBD1 matches 8 bases. Germline trimming cut 6 bases from V and 15 bases from J; bases unmatched to any gene: 10. CDR1 is SNHLY and CDR2 is FYNNEI in the germline V gene. The CDR3 spans 12 residues. CDR3 region: CASRPGQGAVFF. The CDR3 DNA reads TGTGCCAGCAGGCCCGGACAGGGCGCGGTGTTCTTC.

The chain uses TRBV2 and TRBJ2-7, with a tentative D call TRBD1 (5 bases). This CDR3 region has 13 residues. Germline V gives CDR1 SNHLY, CDR2 FYNNEI. Trimming cost V 1 base and J 5 bases, with 9 bases left between them. CDR3 loop: CASSEGAGNEQYF. CDR3 nucleotide sequence: TGTGCCAGCAGTGAAGGGGCAGGGAACGAGCAGTACTTC.

This chain connects TRBV15 to TRBJ2-2, with D perhaps TRBD2 (7 bases). V lost 1 base and J lost 4, with 13 bases in between. This CDR3 region has 16 residues. The V gene's germline CDR1 is LNHNV and CDR2 YYDKDF (reference sequence). The CDR3 loop reads CATSRGGGQGTGELFF. CDR3 bases: TGTGCCACCAGCAGAGGGGGGGGCCAGGGCACCGGGGAGCTGTTTTTT.

The chain joins TRBV21-1 to TRBJ1-1. TRBV21-1 is marked as a pseudogene. CDR3 length: 14 amino acids. The CDR3 loop is CASSKLRAQPGGFF. The CDR3 DNA reads as TGTGCCAGCAGCAAACTGCGGGCCCAGCCAGGTGGTTTCTTT.

This rearrangement joins TRBV6-5 to TRBJ2-7; 9 bases line up with TRBD1. The CDR3 runs 15 residues. Germline V gene lookup returns CDR1 MNHEY and CDR2 SVGAGI. The junction had 8 bases not matched to a gene; V was cut back by 4 bases and J by 4 bases. The CDR3 loop reads CASSSPGQGQYEQYF. For the CDR3, the DNA is TGTGCCAGCAGTTCACCGGGACAGGGCCAATACGAGCAGTACTTC.